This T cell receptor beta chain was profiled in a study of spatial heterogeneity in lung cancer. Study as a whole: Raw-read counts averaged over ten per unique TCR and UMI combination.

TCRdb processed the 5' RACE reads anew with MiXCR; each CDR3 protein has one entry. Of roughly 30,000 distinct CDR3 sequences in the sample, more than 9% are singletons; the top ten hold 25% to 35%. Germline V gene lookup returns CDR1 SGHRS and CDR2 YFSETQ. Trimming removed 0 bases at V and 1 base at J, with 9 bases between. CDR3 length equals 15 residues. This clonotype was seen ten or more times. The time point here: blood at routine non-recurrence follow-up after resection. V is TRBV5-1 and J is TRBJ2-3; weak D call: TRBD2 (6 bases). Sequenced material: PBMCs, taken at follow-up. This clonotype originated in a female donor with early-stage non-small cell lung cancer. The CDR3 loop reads CASSLDGTRTDTQYF. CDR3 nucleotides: TGCGCCAGCAGCTTGGATGGGACTCGCACAGATACGCAGTATTTT.